These T cell receptor beta chains were read from a single sample in a study of glioma-infiltrating T cells after dendritic cell vaccination. Method: immunoSEQ multiplex PCR; TCRdb's copy keeps in-frame clones and lacks some. The sample lists roughly 100,000 clones, roughly 79% occurring once. The sequenced sample was blood, obtained before dendritic cell vaccination. These receptor sequences come from a human donor with glioblastoma. The CDR3 runs from the conserved cysteine through the conserved F or W. D genes are given only for firm matches. The size field is filled for only some rows; it gives once, few, many or a size class.

D: .; V: TRBV15; size: .; J: TRBJ1-2; DNA: TGTGCCACCAGCAGAGAACAAAGAACCGACACCTATGGCTACACCTTC; CDR3: CATSREQRTDTYGYTF
D: TRBD1; V: TRBV19; size: .; J: TRBJ1-6; DNA: TGTGCCAGTAGTAGGCCAGGGGGCTCCTATAATTCACCCCTCCACTTT; CDR3: CASSRPGGSYNSPLHF
D: TRBD2; V: TRBV4-3; size: .; J: TRBJ2-3; DNA: TGCGCCAGCAGCCAGGGATGGACTAGCGGGGGAATCACAGATACGCAGTATTTT; CDR3: CASSQGWTSGGITDTQYF
D: .; V: TRBV30; size: .; J: TRBJ2-3; DNA: TGTGCCTGGAGTGGGGGTAGCGGTAACACAGATACGCAGTATTTT; CDR3: CAWSGGSGNTDTQYF
D: .; V: TRBV14; size: once; J: TRBJ1-3; DNA: TGTGCCAGCAGACCCTCCACAGACTCTGGAAACACCATATATTTT; CDR3: CASRPSTDSGNTIYF
D: TRBD2; V: TRBV23-1; size: few; J: TRBJ2-7; DNA: TGCGCCAGCAGTCATACATTCATAGCGGGGTGCTCCTACGAGCAGTACTTC; CDR3: CASSHTFIAGCSYEQYF
D: .; V: TRBV7-8; size: .; J: TRBJ2-3; DNA: TGTGCCAGCAGCTCCAGCAGGGATACGCAGTATTTT; CDR3: CASSSSRDTQYF
D: .; V: TRBV19; size: .; J: TRBJ2-5; DNA: TGTGCCAGTACCTCACAGGCCGGGACAAACCAAGAGACCCAGTACTTC; CDR3: CASTSQAGTNQETQYF
D: .; V: TRBV19; size: .; J: TRBJ2-5; DNA: TGTGCCAGTAGTATAGATCCCGGGAGCCAAGAGACCCAGTACTTC; CDR3: CASSIDPGSQETQYF
D: TRBD1; V: TRBV27; size: .; J: TRBJ1-2; DNA: TGTGCCAGCAGTATCCGGGACAGGGGGGTCCTAGAGGGCTACACCTTC; CDR3: CASSIRDRGVLEGYTF
D: .; V: TRBV30; size: .; J: TRBJ1-1; DNA: TGTGCCTGGATCTCCAGGGGCATGAACACTGAAGCTTTCTTT; CDR3: CAWISRGMNTEAFF
D: .; V: TRBV30; size: .; J: TRBJ1-1; DNA: TGTGCCTGGGGGACCCACAGGGTGGGTGAAGCTTTCTTT; CDR3: CAWGTHRVGEAFF
D: .; V: TRBV4-3; size: .; J: TRBJ1-1; DNA: TGCGCCAGCAGCCAAGCGGGGGAGGGACGGTATACTGAAGCTTTCTTT; CDR3: CASSQAGEGRYTEAFF
D: .; V: TRBV7-2; size: once; J: TRBJ2-3; DNA: TGTGCCAGCAGCTTAAGTCTGGGCTGGACTAGCACAGATACGCAGTATTTT; CDR3: CASSLSLGWTSTDTQYF
D: TRBD2; V: TRBV7-9; size: .; J: TRBJ2-7; DNA: TGTGCCAGCATCCAAACCGGGGGGGCTATCTACGAGCAGTACTTC; CDR3: CASIQTGGAIYEQYF
D: TRBD1; V: TRBV29-1; size: once; J: TRBJ1-1; DNA: TGCAGCGTTGGGGACAGGGCGTCCTTCACTGAAGCTTTCTTT; CDR3: CSVGDRASFTEAFF
D: TRBD1; V: TRBV2; size: .; J: TRBJ1-4; DNA: TGTGCCAGCAGTCCCGGGACAGAAAGGGAAAAACTGTTTTTT; CDR3: CASSPGTEREKLFF
D: TRBD1; V: TRBV6-4; size: few; J: TRBJ2-1; DNA: TGTGCCAGCAGTCCGGGACAGGGTTCCTACAATGAGCAGTTCTTC; CDR3: CASSPGQGSYNEQFF
D: .; V: TRBV30; size: .; J: TRBJ2-1; DNA: TGTGCCTGGGAAGACCCGGGGAGCTCCTACAATGAGCAGTTCTTC; CDR3: CAWEDPGSSYNEQFF
D: TRBD2; V: TRBV6-1; size: once; J: TRBJ2-1; DNA: TGTGCCAGCATGACTAGCCGGGACGGGTGGCGGTTCTTC; CDR3: CASMTSRDGWRFF
D: TRBD2; V: TRBV4-1; size: .; J: TRBJ2-3; DNA: TGCGCCAGCAGCCCGAATCCAGCGGGGAGCACAGATACGCAGTATTTT; CDR3: CASSPNPAGSTDTQYF
D: TRBD1; V: TRBV19; size: .; J: TRBJ1-2; DNA: TGTGCCAGTAGTACCTCACGGGACAGGGAGTATGGCTACACCTTC; CDR3: CASSTSRDREYGYTF
D: .; V: TRBV6-5; size: .; J: TRBJ1-4; DNA: TGTGCCAGCAGTCCCCGAATCGGGGGGAATGAAAAACTGTTTTTT; CDR3: CASSPRIGGNEKLFF
D: TRBD1; V: TRBV10-3; size: few; J: TRBJ1-2; DNA: TGTGCCATCAGCCGGGACAGCTATGGCTACACCTTC; CDR3: CAISRDSYGYTF
D: .; V: TRBV5-1; size: .; J: TRBJ2-7; DNA: TGCGCCAGCAGCTTACCAGACAGCTACGAGCAGTACTTC; CDR3: CASSLPDSYEQYF
D: TRBD2; V: TRBV5-1; size: few; J: TRBJ2-3; DNA: TGCGCCAGCAGCTTAGGTGGCGGGAGTACGCAGTATTTT; CDR3: CASSLGGGSTQYF
D: .; V: TRBV5-1; size: .; J: TRBJ1-6; DNA: TGCGCCAGCAGCTTTGGGGCTTCACCCCTCCACTTT; CDR3: CASSFGASPLHF
D: .; V: TRBV30; size: .; J: TRBJ1-4; DNA: TGTGCCTGGAGTGTTAGCTCTACGGGTGAAAAACTGTTTTTT; CDR3: CAWSVSSTGEKLFF
D: TRBD1; V: TRBV27; size: .; J: TRBJ2-7; DNA: TGTGCCAGCAGCTGGGACAGGGTTAGTTCCTACGAGCAGTACTTC; CDR3: CASSWDRVSSYEQYF
D: .; V: TRBV30; size: .; J: TRBJ1-6; DNA: TGTGCCTGGAGTGGGACAGCGCGTTGGGCCCTCCACTTT; CDR3: CAWSGTARWALHF